The sequence of this TCR beta chain was determined in a study of CD8+ T cells in alopecia areata. RNA extraction was followed by reverse transcription into cDNA, which acted as the sequencing template. The repertoire was sequenced with immunoSEQ multiplex PCR; TCRdb's copy has only in-frame clones and lacks some. In the table there are some 200,000 clones, roughly 61% of which are singletons. This clone was counted a single time. Its antigen remains unknown. General study points: Scalp sequencing captures resident alphabeta T cells of normal skin too. The study found that many expanded lesional clones persisted in scalp and blood during tofacitinib. On tofacitinib, scalp clonality and expanded CD8+ clones among top 100 fell significantly. Relative to normal scalp, lesional scalp, especially alopecia totalis/universalis, showed higher clonality.

As to treatment: oral pan-JAK inhibitor, 5-10 mg twice daily. Sequences were derived from CD8+ T cells sorted from blood, sampled at week 24, from a patient treated with tofacitinib. The sequence derives from a human donor with alopecia areata.

The DNA for the CDR3 is TGTGCCAGCAGCCAAGATGGGGGGAGGGCTAGCACAGATACGCAGTATTTT. It is translated as CASSQDGGRASTDTQYF. The chain carries TRBV4-2 and TRBJ2-3; 7 bases are a match to TRBD2. Germline CDR1 and CDR2: LGHNA and YNFKEQ. V lost 0 bases to trimming and J lost 0 bases; unmatched junction nucleotides: 6. This CDR3 region has 17 residues.